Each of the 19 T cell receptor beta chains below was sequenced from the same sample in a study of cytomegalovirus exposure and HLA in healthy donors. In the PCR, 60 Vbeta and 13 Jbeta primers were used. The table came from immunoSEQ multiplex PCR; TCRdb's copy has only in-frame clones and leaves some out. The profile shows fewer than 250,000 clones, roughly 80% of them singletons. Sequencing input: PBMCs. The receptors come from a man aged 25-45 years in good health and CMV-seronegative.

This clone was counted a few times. CDR3 residues: CASRQGLSTDTQYF. The CDR3 DNA follows: TGTGCCAGCAGACAGGGATTGAGCACAGATACGCAGTATTTT. The chain is built from TRBV6-6 and TRBJ2-3; a weak D match, TRBD1 (6 bases). Trimming removed 6 bases at V and 0 bases at J, with 10 bases between. The V gene's germline CDR1 is MNHNY and CDR2 SVGAGI (reference sequence). The CDR3 has 14 residues.

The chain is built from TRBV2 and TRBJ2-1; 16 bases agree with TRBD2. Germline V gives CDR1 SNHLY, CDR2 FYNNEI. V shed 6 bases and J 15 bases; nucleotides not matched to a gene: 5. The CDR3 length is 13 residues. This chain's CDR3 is CASRVGLAGGWFF. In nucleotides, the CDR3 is TGTGCCAGCAGGGTGGGACTAGCGGGGGGGTGGTTCTTC.

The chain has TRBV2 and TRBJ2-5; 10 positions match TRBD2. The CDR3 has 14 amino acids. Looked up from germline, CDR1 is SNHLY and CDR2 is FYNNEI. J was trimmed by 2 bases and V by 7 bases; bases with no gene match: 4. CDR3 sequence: CASTSGGVQETQYF. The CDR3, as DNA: TGTGCCAGCACCAGCGGGGGGGTACAAGAGACCCAGTACTTC. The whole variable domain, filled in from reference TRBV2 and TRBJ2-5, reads EPEVTQTPSHQVTQMGQEVILRCVPISNHLYFYWYRQILGQKVEFLVSFYNNEISEKSEIFDDQFSVERPDGSNFTLKIRSTKLEDSAMYFCASTSGGVQETQYFGPGTRLLVL.

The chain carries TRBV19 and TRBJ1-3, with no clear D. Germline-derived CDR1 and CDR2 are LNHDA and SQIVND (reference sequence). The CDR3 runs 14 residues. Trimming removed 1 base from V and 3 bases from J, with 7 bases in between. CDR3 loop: CASSIGVIGNTIYF. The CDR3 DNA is TGTGCCAGTAGTATAGGCGTTATTGGAAACACCATATATTTT.

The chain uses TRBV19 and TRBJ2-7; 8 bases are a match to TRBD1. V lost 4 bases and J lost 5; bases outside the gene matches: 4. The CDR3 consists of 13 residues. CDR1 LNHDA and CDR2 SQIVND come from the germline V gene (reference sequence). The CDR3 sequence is CASSRQGTHEQYF. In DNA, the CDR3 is TGTGCCAGTAGTAGACAGGGGACCCACGAGCAGTACTTC.

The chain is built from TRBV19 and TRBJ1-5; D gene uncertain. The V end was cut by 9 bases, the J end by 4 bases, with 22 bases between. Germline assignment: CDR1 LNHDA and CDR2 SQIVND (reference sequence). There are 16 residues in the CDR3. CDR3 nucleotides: TGTGCCAGCAAAACCCGCTCGACGGAGGAGAATCAGCCCCAGCATTTT. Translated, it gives CASKTRSTEENQPQHF.

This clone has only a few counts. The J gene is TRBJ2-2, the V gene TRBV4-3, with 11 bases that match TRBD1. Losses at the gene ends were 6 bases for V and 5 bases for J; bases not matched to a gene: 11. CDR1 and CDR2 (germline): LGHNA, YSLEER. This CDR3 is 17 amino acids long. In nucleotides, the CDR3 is TGCGCCAGCAGTCCCTCCCGGGACAGGGGGTCTACCGGGGAGCTGTTTTTT. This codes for CASSPSRDRGSTGELFF.

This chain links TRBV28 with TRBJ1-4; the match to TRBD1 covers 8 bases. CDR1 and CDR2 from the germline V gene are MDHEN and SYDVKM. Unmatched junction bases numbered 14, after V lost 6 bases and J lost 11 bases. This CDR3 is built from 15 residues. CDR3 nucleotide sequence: TGTGCCAGCAGAAAATCGAGGCAGGGGGCCGGGAAACTGTTTTTT. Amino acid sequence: CASRKSRQGAGKLFF.

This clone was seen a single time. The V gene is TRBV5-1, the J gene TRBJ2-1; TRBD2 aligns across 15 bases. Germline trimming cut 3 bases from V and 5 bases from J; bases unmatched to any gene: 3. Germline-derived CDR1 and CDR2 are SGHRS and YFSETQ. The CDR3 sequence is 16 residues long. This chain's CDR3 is CASSSGLAGGNNEQFF. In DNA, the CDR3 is TGCGCCAGCAGCTCGGGACTAGCGGGGGGCAACAATGAGCAGTTCTTC.

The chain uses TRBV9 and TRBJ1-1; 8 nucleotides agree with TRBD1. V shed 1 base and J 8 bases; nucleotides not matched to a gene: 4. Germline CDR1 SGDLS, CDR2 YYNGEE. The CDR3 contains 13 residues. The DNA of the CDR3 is TGTGCCAGCAGCGTACAAGGACAGGGCGAAGCTTTCTTT. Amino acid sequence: CASSVQGQGEAFF.

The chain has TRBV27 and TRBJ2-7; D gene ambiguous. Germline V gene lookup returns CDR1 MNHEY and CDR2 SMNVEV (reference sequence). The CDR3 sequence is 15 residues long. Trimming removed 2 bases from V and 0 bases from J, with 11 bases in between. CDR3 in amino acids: CASSLKSHYSYEQYF. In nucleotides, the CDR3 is TGTGCCAGCAGTTTAAAGAGTCACTACTCCTACGAGCAGTACTTC.

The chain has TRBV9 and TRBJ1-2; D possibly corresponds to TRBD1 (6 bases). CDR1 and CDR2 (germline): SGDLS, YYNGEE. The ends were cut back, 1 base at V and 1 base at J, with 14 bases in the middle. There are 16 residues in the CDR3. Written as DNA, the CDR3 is TGTGCCAGCAGCGTACCGGGGGGGCTTCGTAACTATGGCTACACCTTC. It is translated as CASSVPGGLRNYGYTF.

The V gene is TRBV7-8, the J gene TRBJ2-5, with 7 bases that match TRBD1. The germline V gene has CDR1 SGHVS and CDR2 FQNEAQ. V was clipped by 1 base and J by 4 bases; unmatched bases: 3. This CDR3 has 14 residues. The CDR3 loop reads CASSLVAGGETQYF. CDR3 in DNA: TGTGCCAGCAGCTTAGTCGCAGGGGGAGAGACCCAGTACTTC.

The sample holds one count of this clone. The CDR3 nucleotides are TGCGCCAGCAGCTTGGCCGACGAGCAGTACTTC. Amino acid sequence: CASSLADEQYF. The chain combines TRBV5-1 with TRBJ2-7, with unresolved D. There are 11 residues in the CDR3. V was trimmed by 0 bases and J by 5 bases, leaving 3 bases between them. Looked up from germline, CDR1 is SGHRS and CDR2 is YFSETQ. The full variable domain, completed using reference TRBV5-1 and TRBJ2-7, is KAGVTQTPRYLIKTRGQQVTLSCSPISGHRSVSWYQQTPGQGLQFLFEYFSETQRNKGNFPGRFSGRQFSNSRSEMNVSTLELGDSALYLCASSLADEQYFGPGTRLTVT.

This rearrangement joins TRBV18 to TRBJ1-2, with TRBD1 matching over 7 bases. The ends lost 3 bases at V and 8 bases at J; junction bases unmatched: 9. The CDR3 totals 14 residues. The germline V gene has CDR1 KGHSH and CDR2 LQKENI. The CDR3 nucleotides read TGTGCCAGCTCACCCTCCGACAGGGACCGCGGCTACACCTTC. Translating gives CASSPSDRDRGYTF.

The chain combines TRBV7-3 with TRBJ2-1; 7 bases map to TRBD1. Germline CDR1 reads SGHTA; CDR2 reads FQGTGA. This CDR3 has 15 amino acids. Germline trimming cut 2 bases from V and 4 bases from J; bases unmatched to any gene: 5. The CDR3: CASSLGDSGYNEQFF. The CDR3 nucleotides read TGTGCCAGCAGCTTAGGGGACAGCGGTTACAATGAGCAGTTCTTC.

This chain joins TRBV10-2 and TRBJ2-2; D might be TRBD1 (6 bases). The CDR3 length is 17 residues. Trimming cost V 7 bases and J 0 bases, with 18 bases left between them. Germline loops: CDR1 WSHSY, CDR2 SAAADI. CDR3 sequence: CASKGQTKPANTGELFF. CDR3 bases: TGCGCCAGCAAGGGACAAACAAAACCCGCGAACACCGGGGAGCTGTTTTTT.

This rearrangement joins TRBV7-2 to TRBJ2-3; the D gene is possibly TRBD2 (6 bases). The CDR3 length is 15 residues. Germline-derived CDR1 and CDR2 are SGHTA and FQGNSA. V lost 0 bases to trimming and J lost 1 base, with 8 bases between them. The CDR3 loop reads CASSLASSGTDTQYF. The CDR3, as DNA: TGTGCCAGCAGCTTAGCGTCTAGCGGCACAGATACGCAGTATTTT.

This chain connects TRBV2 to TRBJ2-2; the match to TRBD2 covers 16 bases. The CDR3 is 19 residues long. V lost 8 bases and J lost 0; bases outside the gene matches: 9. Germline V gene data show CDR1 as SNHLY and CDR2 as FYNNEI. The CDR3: CASSTGTSGGVANTGELFF. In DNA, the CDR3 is TGTGCCAGCTCGACCGGGACTAGCGGGGGGGTTGCGAACACCGGGGAGCTGTTTTTT.